The 17 T cell receptor beta chains below all came from one sample that was sequenced in a study of shared clonotypes between healthy human individuals. Naive CD8 isolation took CD45RO-negative cells positively selected for CCR7 and excluded terminally differentiated effector memory CD45RA+ cells. Data came from immunoSEQ multiplex PCR; TCRdb stores just in-frame clones and leaves some out. The sample holds around 2.1 million clones, around 93% seen once. The source material was naive CD8+ T cells from PBMCs. These receptors all come from a man between 18 and 29 years old in good health. Some clones in this sample may be carry-over from other donors' samples.

This clone was seen just once. The J gene is TRBJ2-2, the V gene TRBV29-1; possible D gene TRBD2, 5 bases. The V gene lost 8 bases and the J gene lost 6 bases, with 13 bases spanning the gap. Germline values: CDR1 SQVTM, CDR2 ANQGSEA. The length of the CDR3 is 12 residues. The CDR3 region is CSSMSGAGELFF. The CDR3 DNA sequence: TGCAGCTCCATGAGCGGCGCCGGGGAGCTGTTTTTT.

The chain joins TRBV7-2 to TRBJ2-1, with D unresolved. Germline V lookup: CDR1 SGHTA, CDR2 FQGNSA. This CDR3 is 14 amino acids long. V gave up 1 base and J gave up 5 bases, with 9 bases separating them. CDR3 sequence (DNA): TGTGCCAGCAGCTTAGGGTGGCCTCACAATGAGCAGTTCTTC. As protein: CASSLGWPHNEQFF.

The J gene is TRBJ1-4, the V gene TRBV5-6; weak D call: TRBD1 (5 bases). Trimming removed 1 base at V and 6 bases at J, with 16 bases between. The CDR3 consists of 16 residues. Germline V gives CDR1 SGHDT, CDR2 YYEEEE. DNA for the CDR3: TGTGCCAGCAGCTTGCTCATGCGGGGGTCCTATGAAAAACTGTTTTTT. This sequence encodes CASSLLMRGSYEKLFF.

The V gene is TRBV2, the J gene TRBJ2-1, with 8 positions matching TRBD1. V dropped 2 bases and J dropped 5; count of bases not matched to a gene: 5. This CDR3 comprises 15 residues. Germline CDR1 is SNHLY and CDR2 is FYNNEI. CDR3 residues: CASSEFMDRDNEQFF. In DNA form, the CDR3 reads TGTGCCAGCAGTGAATTTATGGACAGGGACAATGAGCAGTTCTTC.

The chain combines TRBV13 with TRBJ2-7; D ambiguous. There are 14 residues in the CDR3. The germline CDR1 and CDR2 sequences are PRHDT and FYEKMQ (reference sequence). The V and J ends lost 3 bases and 2 bases respectively, with 11 bases between them. CDR3 coding DNA: TGTGCCAGCAGCTTTCGCGCACTTCCCTACGAGCAGTACTTC. Encoded protein: CASSFRALPYEQYF.

The chain employs TRBV4-1 and TRBJ1-2, with D maybe TRBD1 (6 bases). This CDR3 spans 16 amino acids. Trimming shortened V by 0 bases and J by 0 bases, and 11 bases separated the two germline ends. Germline V gene lookup returns CDR1 MGHRA and CDR2 YSYEKL. The CDR3 region has the DNA TGCGCCAGCAGCCAAGATAAAAGGACAGCTAACTATGGCTACACCTTC. It codes for CASSQDKRTANYGYTF.

This chain joins TRBV5-1 and TRBJ2-7; 12 bases line up with TRBD2. CDR3 length: 17 residues. The V gene end was trimmed by 2 bases and the J gene end by 2 bases; junction bases not matched to a gene: 8. The germline gives CDR1 SGHRS, CDR2 YFSETQ. In DNA form, the CDR3 reads TGCGCCAGCAGCTTACCCCCGCCTAGCGGGAGGGCCTACGAGCAGTACTTC. Protein: CASSLPPPSGRAYEQYF.

The gene calls are TRBV2 and TRBJ1-2; a weak D match, TRBD1 (6 bases). Germline CDR1 reads SNHLY; CDR2 reads FYNNEI. The CDR3 extends over 14 amino acids. V was shortened by 2 bases and J by 2 bases, with 9 bases between the two germline ends. The CDR3 DNA reads TGTGCCAGCAGTGAATACAGGGCCAACTATGGCTACACCTTC. Translation: CASSEYRANYGYTF. The whole variable domain, filled in from reference TRBV2 and TRBJ1-2, reads EPEVTQTPSHQVTQMGQEVILRCVPISNHLYFYWYRQILGQKVEFLVSFYNNEISEKSEIFDDQFSVERPDGSNFTLKIRSTKLEDSAMYFCASSEYRANYGYTFGSGTRLTVV.

The genes are TRBV7-6 and TRBJ2-1, with D tentatively TRBD2 (5 bases). CDR1 and CDR2 (germline): SGHVS, FNYEAQ. The CDR3 length is 16 residues. V lost 5 bases to trimming and J lost 3 bases, with 17 bases between them. CDR3 region: CASSLRTGKRYNEQFF. For the CDR3, the DNA is TGTGCCAGCAGCCTACGGACTGGAAAACGCTACAATGAGCAGTTCTTC.

J is TRBJ2-7 and V is TRBV29-1, with 7 bases identical to TRBD1. Germline-derived CDR1 and CDR2 are SQVTM and ANQGSEA. V shed 3 bases and J 1 base; nucleotides not matched to a gene: 6. CDR3 length equals 14 residues. This CDR3 reads CSVDPTGASYEQYF. The CDR3 nucleotides are TGCAGCGTTGACCCTACAGGGGCGTCCTACGAGCAGTACTTC.

The chain has TRBV11-2 and TRBJ1-1; D gene uncertain. Germline V gene data show CDR1 as SGHAT and CDR2 as FQNNGV. The CDR3 has 15 amino acids. V gave up 3 bases and J gave up 0 bases, with 11 bases separating them. CDR3 amino acids: CASSLGVLVNTEAFF. The CDR3 nucleotides are TGTGCCAGCAGCTTGGGCGTACTGGTGAACACTGAAGCTTTCTTT.

The V call is TRBV27, the J call TRBJ2-7; D may be TRBD2 (7 bases). Germline loops: CDR1 MNHEY, CDR2 SMNVEV (reference sequence). This CDR3 spans 13 amino acids. Trimming shortened V by 5 bases and J by 6 bases, and 14 bases separated the two germline ends. The CDR3 DNA sequence: TGTGCCAGCAGTCCGAGGGGGGGGCTCGAGCAGTACTTC. Translating it yields CASSPRGGLEQYF.

This clone was observed a single time. The rearrangement joins TRBV15 to TRBJ1-3; unclear D gene. Trimming took 5 bases from V and 0 from J, leaving 8 bases between them. Germline assignment: CDR1 LNHNV and CDR2 YYDKDF (reference sequence). CDR3 length: 14 residues. CDR3 region: CATSFESSGNTIYF. The CDR3 region has the DNA TGTGCCACCAGCTTTGAGAGCTCTGGAAACACCATATATTTT.

V usage is TRBV7-3 and J usage is TRBJ2-1; 8 nucleotides agree with TRBD1. The CDR3 totals 15 residues. CDR1 and CDR2 from the germline V gene are SGHTA and FQGTGA. The ends lost 3 bases at V and 2 bases at J; junction bases unmatched: 3. The CDR3 DNA reads as TGTGCCAGCAGCTTTGGACAGGGTCCCTACAATGAGCAGTTCTTC. Its protein is CASSFGQGPYNEQFF. Filled out from reference TRBV7-3 and TRBJ2-1, the complete variable domain reads GAGVSQTPSNKVTEKGKYVELRCDPISGHTALYWYRQSLGQGPEFLIYFQGTGAADDSGLPNDRFFAVRPEGSVSTLKIQRTERGDSAVYLCASSFGQGPYNEQFFGPGTRLTVL.

The chain links TRBV4-1 to TRBJ2-1, with 8 positions matching TRBD2. With V trimmed by 4 bases and J by 6 bases, 8 bases remained unmatched. The CDR3 extends over 15 amino acids. Germline V lookup: CDR1 MGHRA, CDR2 YSYEKL. The CDR3, as DNA: TGCGCCAGCAGCCCGACTAGCGTGACCGGCAATGAGCAGTTCTTC. Translated: CASSPTSVTGNEQFF.

This clone was recorded once. V usage is TRBV19 and J usage is TRBJ2-7; a possible D gene is TRBD2 (6 bases). The CDR3 loop spans 14 amino acids. Trimming pared 7 bases from V and 1 base from J, leaving 14 bases between. Germline V lookup: CDR1 LNHDA, CDR2 SQIVND (reference sequence). The DNA for the CDR3 is TGTGCCAGTACCCTCTCGGAGGGGTCCTACGAGCAGTACTTC. Amino acids: CASTLSEGSYEQYF.

The rearrangement joins TRBV2 to TRBJ1-2; the D gene is possibly TRBD1 (5 bases). The CDR3 spans 16 residues. Trimming took 8 bases from V and 1 from J, leaving 20 bases between them. Germline V gene data show CDR1 as SNHLY and CDR2 as FYNNEI. The CDR3 sequence: CASFTGDPVFNYGYTF. In DNA form, the CDR3 reads TGTGCCAGCTTCACGGGGGACCCAGTGTTTAACTATGGCTACACCTTC.